The entry that follows covers one TCR beta chain sequence. One end of the junction fails to match germline, which may point to a read error. This specimen comes from a study of CD8+CD57+ T cells in acquired aplastic anemia. Germline-derived CDR1 and CDR2 are SGHTA and FQGNSA. This CDR3 is built from 14 residues. Patients sequenced had flow cytometry evidence of CD8+CD57+ cell expansion. It was genomic DNA that served as the template for profiling TCR beta VDJ and CDR3. Via MiXCR, TCRdb re-called the reads, giving one row per CDR3 protein. The table shows roughly 290,000 distinct CDR3 sequences, with approximately 57% occurring only once.

The chain recombines TRBV7-2 with TRBJ1-1, with TRBD1 matching 9 bases. The source of this sequence is a human donor with aplastic anemia. Sequences were obtained from sorted CD4+, CD8+, or CD8+CD57+ T cells (not recorded which) from PBMCs. The CDR3 protein is CAGSLGGTGRETFF. The CDR3 DNA follows: TGTGCCGGCAGCTTGGGTGGGACAGGGAGAGAAACTTTCTTT.